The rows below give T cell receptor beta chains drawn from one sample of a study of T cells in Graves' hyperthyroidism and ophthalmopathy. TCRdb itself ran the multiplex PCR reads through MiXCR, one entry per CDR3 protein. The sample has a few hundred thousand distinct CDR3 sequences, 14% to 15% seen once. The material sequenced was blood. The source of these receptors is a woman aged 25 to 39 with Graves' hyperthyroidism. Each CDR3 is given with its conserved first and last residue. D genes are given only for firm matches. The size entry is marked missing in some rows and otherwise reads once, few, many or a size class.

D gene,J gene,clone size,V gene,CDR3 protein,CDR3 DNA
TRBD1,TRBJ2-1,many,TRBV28,CASRAPTGSSHEQFF,TGTGCCAGCAGGGCTCCGACAGGGTCATCCCATGAGCAGTTCTTC
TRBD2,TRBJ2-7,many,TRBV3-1,CASSQSGSYEQYF,TGTGCCAGCAGCCAAAGCGGGAGCTACGAGCAGTACTTC
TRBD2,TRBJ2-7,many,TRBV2,CASQPSGRGYEQYF,TGTGCCAGCCAGCCTAGCGGGAGAGGCTACGAGCAGTACTTC
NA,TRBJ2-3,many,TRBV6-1,CASSLGTATDTQYF,TGTGCCAGCAGTCTCGGGACTGCTACAGATACGCAGTATTTT
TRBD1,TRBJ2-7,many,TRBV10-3,CAIKGQGAGEQYF,TGTGCCATCAAGGGACAGGGGGCCGGCGAGCAGTACTTC
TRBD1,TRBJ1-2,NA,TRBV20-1,CSAIPGQKVRGYTF,TGCAGTGCCATTCCGGGACAGAAGGTTCGAGGCTACACCTTC
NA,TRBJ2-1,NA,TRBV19,CASSIEEHPYNEQFF,TGTGCCAGTAGTATAGAGGAGCATCCCTACAATGAGCAGTTCTTC
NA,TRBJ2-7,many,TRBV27,CASSQSPTGSYEQYF,TGTGCCAGCAGTCAATCCCCGACAGGCTCCTACGAGCAGTACTTC
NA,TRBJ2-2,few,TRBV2,CASSLAGYRGTGELFF,TGTGCCAGCAGTCTTGCAGGGTACCGTGGCACCGGGGAGCTGTTTTTT
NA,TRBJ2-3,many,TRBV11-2,CASSLTGAHSKVDTQYF,TGTGCCAGCAGCCTTACCGGGGCCCACTCGAAAGTGGATACGCAGTATTTT
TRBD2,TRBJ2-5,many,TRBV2,CASRETSGKETQYF,TGTGCCAGCAGGGAGACTAGCGGAAAAGAGACCCAGTACTTC
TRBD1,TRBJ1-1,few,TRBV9,CASSVSGTGAGNTEAFF,TGTGCCAGCAGCGTGTCCGGGACAGGGGCAGGGAACACTGAAGCTTTCTTT
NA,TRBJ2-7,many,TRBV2,CASSDRQTYEQYF,TGTGCCAGCAGTGATCGGCAGACCTACGAGCAGTACTTC
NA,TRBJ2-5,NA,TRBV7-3,CASSSSRVGETQYF,TGTGCCAGCAGCTCGTCTCGGGTCGGGGAGACCCAGTACTTC
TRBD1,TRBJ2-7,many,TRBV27,CASSLFPPPTGRSYEQYF,TGTGCCAGCAGTTTATTCCCCCCACCGACAGGGCGCTCCTACGAGCAGTACTTC
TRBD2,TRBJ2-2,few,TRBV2,CASVKAGGSNTGELFF,TGTGCCAGCGTAAAGGCGGGGGGATCGAACACCGGGGAGCTGTTTTTT
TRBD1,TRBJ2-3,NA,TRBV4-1,CASSQAQGGDTQYF,TGCGCCAGCAGCCAGGCACAGGGGGGAGATACGCAGTATTTT
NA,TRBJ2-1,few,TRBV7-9,CASSPQRLATSSYNEQFF,TGTGCCAGCAGCCCCCAGAGACTGGCGACGAGCTCCTACAATGAGCAGTTCTTC
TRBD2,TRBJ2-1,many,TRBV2,CASSQTSGRFDEQFF,TGTGCCAGCAGCCAGACTAGCGGGAGGTTCGATGAGCAGTTCTTC
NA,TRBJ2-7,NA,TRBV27,CASSRLNDYEQYF,TGTGCCAGCAGTCGTCTCAATGACTACGAGCAGTACTTC
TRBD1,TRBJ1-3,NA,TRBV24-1,CATSETPGQGVSGNTIYF,TGTGCCACCAGTGAGACACCGGGACAGGGGGTCTCTGGAAACACCATATATTTT
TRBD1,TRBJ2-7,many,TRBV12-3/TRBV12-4,CASSSTGKGGEQYF,TGTGCCAGCAGTTCGACAGGGAAGGGTGGCGAGCAGTACTTC
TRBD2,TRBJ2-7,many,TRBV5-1,CASSPGGVLYEQYF,TGCGCCAGCAGCCCCGGGGGGGTCCTCTACGAGCAGTACTTC
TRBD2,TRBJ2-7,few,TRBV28,CASSGDRRLAPEPTEQYF,TGTGCCAGCAGTGGGGATCGAAGACTAGCGCCCGAACCTACCGAGCAGTACTTC
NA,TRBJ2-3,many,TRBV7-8,CASSLNPGDTQYF,TGTGCCAGCAGCTTAAATCCGGGAGATACGCAGTATTTT
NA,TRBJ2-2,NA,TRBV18,CASSPAPRANTGELFF,TGTGCCAGCTCACCTGCTCCGAGAGCAAACACCGGGGAGCTGTTTTTT
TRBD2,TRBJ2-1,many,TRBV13,CASSSIGLAPDNEQFF,TGTGCCAGCAGCTCTATCGGACTAGCCCCCGACAATGAGCAGTTCTTC
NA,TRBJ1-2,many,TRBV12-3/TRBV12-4,CASSFMGHNYGYTF,TGTGCCAGCAGTTTTATGGGACATAACTATGGCTACACCTTC
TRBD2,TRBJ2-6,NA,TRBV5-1,CASSLRPAGSSGANVLTF,TGCGCCAGCAGCTTGCGTCCAGCGGGAAGCTCTGGGGCCAACGTCCTGACTTTC
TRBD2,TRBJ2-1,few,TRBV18,CASSPGTSGIENEQFF,TGTGCCAGCTCACCTGGGACTAGCGGGATAGAGAATGAGCAGTTCTTC
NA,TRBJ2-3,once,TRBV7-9,CALGNSDTQYF,TGTGCTTTGGGTAATTCGGATACGCAGTATTTT
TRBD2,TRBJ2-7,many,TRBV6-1,CASRDSGSSYEQYF,TGTGCCAGCAGGGATAGCGGGAGCTCCTACGAGCAGTACTTC
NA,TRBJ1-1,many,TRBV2,CASSHPGRANTEAFF,TGTGCCAGCAGCCACCCGGGACGGGCGAACACTGAAGCTTTCTTT
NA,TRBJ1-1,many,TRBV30,CAWREAHGVAFF,TGTGCCTGGAGAGAAGCCCACGGTGTCGCTTTCTTT
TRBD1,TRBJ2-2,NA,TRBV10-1,CATRDRRDTGELFF,TGCGCCACCAGGGACAGGCGGGACACCGGGGAGCTGTTTTTT
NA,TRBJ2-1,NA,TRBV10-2,CASSERLSGPSYNEQFF,TGCGCCAGCAGTGAGAGATTATCGGGACCTTCCTACAATGAGCAGTTCTTC
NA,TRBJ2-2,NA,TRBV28,CAVRTGQINTGELFF,TGTGCCGTCCGGACGGGGCAGATCAACACCGGGGAGCTGTTTTTT
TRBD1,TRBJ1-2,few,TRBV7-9,CASSANPGQGPLYYGYTF,TGTGCCAGCAGCGCTAATCCCGGACAGGGCCCTCTCTACTATGGCTACACCTTC
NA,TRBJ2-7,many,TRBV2,CASKSGSGTYEQYF,TGTGCCAGCAAGAGCGGCTCAGGGACGTACGAGCAGTACTTC
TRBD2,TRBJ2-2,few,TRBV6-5,CASSYIVAGVYTGELFF,TGTGCCAGCAGTTACATAGTGGCGGGAGTCTACACCGGGGAGCTGTTTTTT
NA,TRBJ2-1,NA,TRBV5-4,CASSLGGTAGYNEQFF,TGTGCCAGCAGCTTGGGGGGCACCGCTGGGTACAATGAGCAGTTCTTC
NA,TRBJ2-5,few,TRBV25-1,CASSDRIEQETQYF,TGTGCCAGCAGCGACAGGATTGAGCAAGAGACCCAGTACTTC
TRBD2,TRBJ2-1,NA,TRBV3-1,CASSQEKSGSPFF,TGTGCCAGCAGCCAAGAAAAGAGCGGGAGTCCGTTCTTC
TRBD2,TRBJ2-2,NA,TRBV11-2,CASSLVSGSVGELFF,TGTGCCAGCAGCTTAGTCAGCGGGAGCGTCGGGGAGCTGTTTTTT
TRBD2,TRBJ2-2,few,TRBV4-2,CASSQETGGANTGELFF,TGTGCCAGCAGCCAAGAGACGGGAGGGGCGAACACCGGGGAGCTGTTTTTT
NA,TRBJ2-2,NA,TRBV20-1,CSARDPTGELFF,TGCAGTGCTAGAGACCCCACCGGGGAGCTGTTTTTT
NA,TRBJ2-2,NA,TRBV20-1,CSASPLPGTGELFF,TGCAGTGCTAGCCCACTTCCGGGGACCGGGGAGCTGTTTTTT
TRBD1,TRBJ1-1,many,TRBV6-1,CASIVQGASEAFF,TGTGCCAGCATTGTCCAGGGGGCGTCTGAAGCTTTCTTT
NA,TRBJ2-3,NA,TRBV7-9,CASSPSSRATDTQYF,TGTGCCAGCAGCCCATCTTCCAGGGCCACAGATACGCAGTATTTT
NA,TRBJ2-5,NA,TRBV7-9,CASSFGPEGFQETQYF,TGTGCCAGCAGCTTTGGACCCGAAGGGTTCCAAGAGACCCAGTACTTC